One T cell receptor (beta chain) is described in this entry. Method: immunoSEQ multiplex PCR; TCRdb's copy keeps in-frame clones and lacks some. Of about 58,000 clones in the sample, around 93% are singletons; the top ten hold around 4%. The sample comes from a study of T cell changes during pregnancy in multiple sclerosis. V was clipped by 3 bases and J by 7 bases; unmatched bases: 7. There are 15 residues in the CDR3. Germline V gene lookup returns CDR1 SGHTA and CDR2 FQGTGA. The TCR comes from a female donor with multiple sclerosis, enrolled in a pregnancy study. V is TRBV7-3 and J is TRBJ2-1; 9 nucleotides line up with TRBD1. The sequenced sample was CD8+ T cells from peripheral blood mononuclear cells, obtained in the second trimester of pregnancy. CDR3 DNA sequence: TGTGCCAGCAGCTTCACAGGGGGCGCAAGTAATGAGCAGTTCTTC. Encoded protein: CASSFTGGASNEQFF.